Sequencing of this T cell receptor (beta chain) was carried out in a study of T cell repertoires in cytomegalovirus infection. Study information: Recently identified HLA-C-restricted CMV epitopes were used, and well-studied HLA-B-restricted CMV epitopes were used as well. Matching HLA type and CMV infection were both indicated by public TCR beta signatures.

This clonotype was recorded a few times. The antigen is unknown. Broader study findings: CMV carriers having the relevant HLA were flagged by cumulative public TCR beta family frequency. Across the ex vivo response, the dominant clonotypes were HLA-C-restricted CMV-specific TCR beta clonotypes.

MiXCR was run by TCRdb on the reads, yielding one entry per CDR3 protein. The sample holds around 750,000 distinct CDR3 sequences, 30% to 35% seen once. Looked up from germline, CDR1 is LNHDA and CDR2 is SQIVND (reference sequence). V lost 4 bases and J 3 bases, leaving 25 bases between the germline ends. The CDR3 runs to 18 residues. The sequences come from cultured CD8+ T cells from PBMCs, collected from culture after CMV antigen stimulation. The V gene is TRBV19, the J gene TRBJ2-7; TRBD1 is a possible D gene (6 bases). This TCR came from a human donor in good health (CMV status not recorded). Some clones in this sample may be carry-over from other donors' samples. The CDR3: CASSNPYRVCSSNYEQYV. DNA for the CDR3: TGTGCCAGTAGTAACCCGTACAGGGTCTGTTCCTCGAACTACGAGCAGTACGTC.